This T cell receptor (beta chain) was documented in a study of blood T cell repertoires in COVID-19. Study overall: Acute-phase and convalescent COVID-19 samples originated in the United States, Italy and Spain. PBMCs, B-cell-depleted T cells, or T cells provided the cDNA or gDNA that made up the material.

Profiling relied on immunoSEQ multiplex PCR, and the TCRdb table lists in-frame clones only, not all of them. The sample has about 230,000 clones, 83% seen once. This CDR3 has 15 residues. V was shortened by 5 bases and J by 8 bases, with 18 bases between the two germline ends. CDR1 is MDHEN and CDR2 is SYDVKM in the germline V gene. This clonotype was obtained from a man of 80 years or more with acute or convalescent COVID-19. Sequencing was carried out using peripheral blood. This rearrangement joins TRBV28 to TRBJ1-4, with D possibly matching TRBD1 (5 bases). CDR3 loop: CASSTTGGIGEKLFF. DNA for the CDR3: TGTGCCAGCAGTACTACCGGGGGGATTGGGGAAAAACTGTTTTTT.